One and the same sample provided the 28 T cell receptor beta chains below, sequenced in a study of blood T cell repertoires in COVID-19. Sequenced by immunoSEQ multiplex PCR; TCRdb stores in-frame clones only, minus some. The table includes 200,000 to 250,000 clones, around nine tenths detected once. The sample taken for sequencing was peripheral blood. These TCRs come from a man in his 60s who had recovered from COVID-19.

This chain connects TRBV15 to TRBJ1-6; 9 nucleotides line up with TRBD1. Germline CDR1 is LNHNV and CDR2 is YYDKDF (reference sequence). The CDR3 sequence is 15 residues long. J gave up 8 bases and V 6 bases, and 8 bases lay outside the gene matches. The CDR3 here is CATSVLTGGDSPLHF. The CDR3 DNA follows: TGTGCCACCAGTGTCTTGACAGGGGGGGATTCACCCCTCCACTTT.

The chain combines TRBV30 with TRBJ1-2; a possible D gene is TRBD1 (6 bases). V dropped 0 bases and J dropped 8 bases, with 22 bases sitting between them. The CDR3 runs 16 residues. Germline values: CDR1 GTSNPN, CDR2 SVGIG (reference sequence). The CDR3: CAWSVLRTARMGGYTF. DNA of the CDR3: TGTGCCTGGAGTGTACTAAGGACAGCCCGTATGGGGGGCTACACCTTC.

The gene calls are TRBV6-2 or TRBV6-3 and TRBJ2-2; TRBD2 aligns across 7 bases. With V trimmed by 3 bases and J by 1 base, 8 bases remained unmatched. The germline V gene has CDR1 MNHEY and CDR2 SVGEGT. This CDR3 has 17 amino acids. CDR3 loop: CASSYPQGGGNTGELFF. CDR3 sequence (DNA): TGTGCCAGCAGTTATCCCCAGGGCGGGGGGAACACCGGGGAGCTGTTTTTT.

This chain connects TRBV6-1 to TRBJ1-2; 9 bases align to TRBD1. V lost 2 bases and J lost 6; bases outside the gene matches: 4. The CDR3 sequence is 14 residues long. Germline lookup yields CDR1 MNHNS and CDR2 SASEGT. The DNA of the CDR3 is TGTGCCAGCAGTGAATTACAGGGGGCTGATGGCTACACCTTC. Its translation: CASSELQGADGYTF.

This clone was found a few times. This chain links TRBV19 with TRBJ1-2; TRBD1 aligns across 8 bases. CDR1 LNHDA and CDR2 SQIVND come from the germline V gene (reference sequence). Germline trimming cut 4 bases from V and 2 bases from J; bases unmatched to any gene: 6. The CDR3 length is 15 residues. DNA of the CDR3: TGTGCCAGTAGTACGGCGACAGGGGCGAACTATGGCTACACCTTC. Amino acids: CASSTATGANYGYTF. The full variable domain, rest sourced from reference TRBV19 and TRBJ1-2, is DGGITQSPKYLFRKEGQNVTLSCEQNLNHDAMYWYRQDPGQGLRLIYYSQIVNDFQKGDIAEGYSVSREKKESFPLTVTSAQKNPTAFYLCASSTATGANYGYTFGSGTRLTVV.

There are a few counts of this clone. The chain links TRBV5-4 to TRBJ1-1, with D perhaps TRBD1 (6 bases). CDR1 is SGHNT and CDR2 is YYREEE in the germline V gene (reference sequence). CDR3 length: 14 residues. V lost 5 bases, J lost 4 bases, and 15 bases lay in between. The chain's CDR3 is CASRARGGGTEAFF. The CDR3 DNA follows: TGTGCCAGCAGGGCAAGGGGGGGAGGCACTGAAGCTTTCTTT. The full variable domain, in which reference TRBV5-4 and TRBJ1-1 provide the parts outside the CDR3, is ETGVTQSPTHLIKTRGQQVTLRCSSQSGHNTVSWYQQALGQGPQFIFQYYREEENGRGNFPPRFSGLQFPNYSSELNVNALELDDSALYLCASRARGGGTEAFFGQGTRLTVV.

CDR3 residues: CASSHINRGRSEAFF. The CDR3 bases are TGCGCCAGCAGCCACATTAACAGGGGAAGATCTGAAGCTTTCTTT. V and J are TRBV4-1 and TRBJ1-1, with TRBD1 matching 7 bases. In germline, CDR1 is MGHRA, CDR2 YSYEKL. J was trimmed by 6 bases and V by 3 bases; bases with no gene match: 10. This CDR3 region has 15 residues.

V and J are TRBV24-1 and TRBJ2-3; 9 positions agree with TRBD1. The trim removed 2 bases at V and 6 bases at J, leaving 5 bases unmatched. The germline V gene encodes CDR1 KGHDR and CDR2 SFDVKD. The CDR3 covers 15 residues. CDR3 bases: TGTGCCACCAGTGATTCGGGACAGGGAATCGATACGCAGTATTTT. Protein product: CATSDSGQGIDTQYF.

The chain combines TRBV7-9 with TRBJ2-3, with TRBD2 identical over 8 bases. CDR1 is SEHNR and CDR2 is FQNEAQ in the germline V gene (reference sequence). The CDR3 is 15 residues long. Trimming took 5 bases from V and 8 from J; bases not matched to a gene: 12. This CDR3 reads CASSPTRSGGGTQYF. CDR3 sequence (DNA): TGTGCCAGCAGCCCCACCCGAAGCGGGGGCGGTACGCAGTATTTT.

V gene TRBV6-1 combines with J gene TRBJ2-3, with 8 bases matching TRBD2. This CDR3 spans 17 amino acids. J lost 5 bases, V lost 2 bases, and 12 bases had no gene match. Germline values: CDR1 MNHNS, CDR2 SASEGT. CDR3 region: CASSESRSGSGIDTQYF. The CDR3, as DNA: TGTGCCAGCAGTGAAAGCAGGAGCGGGAGCGGAATAGATACGCAGTATTTT.

The rearrangement uses TRBV7-7 and TRBJ2-2; weak D call: TRBD2 (5 bases). Trimming removed 3 bases from V and 1 base from J, with 9 bases in between. The CDR3 has 15 amino acids. Per the germline V gene, CDR1 is SSHAT and CDR2 is FNYEAQ (reference sequence). The CDR3 loop reads CASSFGVLNTGELFF. The CDR3, as DNA: TGTGCCAGCAGCTTCGGGGTCCTGAACACCGGGGAGCTGTTTTTT. Full variable domain (missing parts from reference TRBV7-7 and TRBJ2-2): GAGVSQSPRYKVTKRGQDVTLRCDPISSHATLYWYQQALGQGPEFLTYFNYEAQPDKSGLPSDRFSAERPEGSISTLTIQRTEQRDSAMYRCASSFGVLNTGELFFGEGSRLTVL.

This clone was seen only once. The genes are TRBV15 and TRBJ2-7; D gene ambiguous. CDR1 is LNHNV and CDR2 is YYDKDF in the germline V gene (reference sequence). This CDR3 region has 14 residues. V lost 1 base, J lost 3 bases, and 10 bases lay in between. The CDR3 protein is CATSRAPPVYEQYF. In nucleotides, the CDR3 is TGTGCCACCAGCAGAGCCCCCCCAGTCTACGAGCAGTACTTC.

The rearrangement uses TRBV11-3 and TRBJ2-2; D unclear. V was pared by 5 bases and J by 5 bases, with 15 bases between. This CDR3 comprises 15 residues. The V gene's germline CDR1 is SGHNT and CDR2 YENEEA. CDR3 residues: CASSTGPRETGELFF. The CDR3, as DNA: TGTGCCAGCAGCACGGGTCCCCGAGAGACCGGGGAGCTGTTTTTT.

This clone was recorded only once. This chain connects TRBV6-5 to TRBJ2-1; D possibly corresponds to TRBD1 (6 bases). This CDR3 has 15 amino acids. Deletions cut 6 bases from V and 3 bases from J, with 15 bases between. Germline lookup yields CDR1 MNHEY and CDR2 SVGAGI. CDR3 sequence (DNA): TGTGCCAGCAGCCCGAGGGGACAAAACTACAATGAGCAGTTCTTC. Its translation: CASSPRGQNYNEQFF.

The chain joins TRBV5-1 to TRBJ1-2, with TRBD1 matching 9 bases. Germline V gene data show CDR1 as SGHRS and CDR2 as YFSETQ. The V segment lost 5 bases and the J segment 6 bases; nucleotides outside the gene matches: 11. The CDR3 runs to 15 residues. CDR3 sequence reads: CASRPGGQGTDGYTF. In DNA, the CDR3 is TGCGCCAGCAGGCCTGGAGGACAGGGGACGGATGGCTACACCTTC.

This chain joins TRBV7-3 and TRBJ2-3; 11 positions agree with TRBD1. This CDR3 has 17 amino acids. V lost 4 bases and J lost 8; bases outside the gene matches: 14. Per the germline V gene, CDR1 is SGHTA and CDR2 is FQGTGA. CDR3 in DNA: TGTGCCAGCAGCTCCCCCCGTCTGGACAGGGGGCGCGGTACGCAGTATTTT. It translates to CASSSPRLDRGRGTQYF.

The rearrangement uses TRBV19 and TRBJ1-2, with 9 bases lining up with TRBD1. The CDR3 runs to 13 residues. V was pared by 7 bases and J by 1 base, with 1 base of the junction left unmatched. Per the germline V gene, CDR1 is LNHDA and CDR2 is SQIVND (reference sequence). This CDR3 reads CASTDRGNYGYTF. In DNA form, the CDR3 reads TGTGCCAGTACGGACAGGGGTAACTATGGCTACACCTTC.

The chain combines TRBV28 with TRBJ2-7; 12 bases line up with TRBD2. This CDR3 has 13 amino acids. Germline V gene data show CDR1 as MDHEN and CDR2 as SYDVKM. The V gene end was trimmed by 10 bases and the J gene end by 4 bases; junction bases not matched to a gene: 5. The DNA of the CDR3 is TGTGCCATTACTAGCGGGAGGTTATACGAGCAGTACTTC. It encodes CAITSGRLYEQYF. Drawing the rest from reference TRBV28 and TRBJ2-7, the complete variable domain is DVKVTQSSRYLVKRTGEKVFLECVQDMDHENMFWYRQDPGLGLRLIYFSYDVKMKEKGDIPEGYSVSREKKERFSLILESASTNQTSMYLCAITSGRLYEQYFGPGTRLTVT.

This sequence joins TRBV10-2 and TRBJ1-1; 8 nucleotides match TRBD1. Germline loops: CDR1 WSHSY, CDR2 SAAADI. J was trimmed by 0 bases and V by 9 bases; bases with no gene match: 3. CDR3 length: 13 residues. CDR3 loop: CASQGAVNTEAFF. The DNA of the CDR3 is TGCGCCAGTCAGGGGGCGGTGAACACTGAAGCTTTCTTT.

The rearrangement links TRBV5-1 to TRBJ1-4; TRBD1 is a possible D gene (6 bases). The CDR3 covers 16 residues. V dropped 4 bases and J dropped 4 bases, with 17 bases sitting between them. From germline, CDR1 is SGHRS and CDR2 YFSETQ. CDR3 in amino acids: CASSVGQSVINEKLFF. The DNA of the CDR3 is TGCGCCAGCAGCGTCGGACAGTCAGTTATTAATGAAAAACTGTTTTTT.

This chain joins TRBV18 and TRBJ2-6; TRBD1 aligns across 7 bases. Germline CDR1 is KGHSH and CDR2 is LQKENI. V lost 4 bases and J lost 5; bases outside the gene matches: 2. CDR3 length: 14 amino acids. CDR3 loop: CASSLRGRANVLTF. The CDR3 DNA sequence: TGTGCCAGCTCACTTAGGGGGCGGGCCAACGTCCTGACTTTC.

The genes are TRBV30 and TRBJ2-7; D may be TRBD2 (7 bases). The CDR3 loop spans 13 amino acids. Germline V gene data show CDR1 as GTSNPN and CDR2 as SVGIG (reference sequence). CDR3 coding DNA: TGTGCTCTGGGGGGGGGCGCGTGGATCGAGCAGTACTTC. Its protein product is CALGGGAWIEQYF.

The J gene is TRBJ1-2, the V gene TRBV5-6; 9 bases are shared with TRBD1. J lost 7 bases, V lost 4 bases, and 5 bases had no gene match. The CDR3 sequence is 13 residues long. Germline CDR1 SGHDT, CDR2 YYEEEE. CDR3: CASSIGQGPGYTF. CDR3 DNA: TGTGCCAGCAGCATCGGACAGGGGCCTGGCTACACCTTC.

The chain employs TRBV24-1 and TRBJ2-1; D unresolved. Germline loops: CDR1 KGHDR, CDR2 SFDVKD. Deletions cut 4 bases from V and 4 bases from J, with 7 bases between. This CDR3 is built from 13 residues. DNA of the CDR3: TGTGCCACCAGTGACCCAGTATACAATGAGCAGTTCTTC. It specifies CATSDPVYNEQFF.

The chain is built from TRBV24-1 and TRBJ2-2; perhaps TRBD1 as D (6 bases). This CDR3 comprises 16 residues. Deletions cut 4 bases from V and 1 base from J, with 12 bases between. Germline CDR1 reads KGHDR; CDR2 reads SFDVKD. This CDR3 reads CATSDPSTGNTGELFF. The CDR3 coding sequence is TGTGCCACCAGTGACCCCTCGACAGGGAACACCGGGGAGCTGTTTTTT.

The chain is built from TRBV6-5 and TRBJ2-1; D may be TRBD1 (6 bases). V dropped 7 bases and J dropped 4 bases, with 11 bases sitting between them. The CDR3 sequence is 13 residues long. Germline V lookup: CDR1 MNHEY, CDR2 SVGAGI. The CDR3 DNA reads as TGTGCCAGCACTAAGGGACAATACAATGAGCAGTTCTTC. Its translation is CASTKGQYNEQFF.

This rearrangement joins TRBV3-1 (or the pseudogene TRBV3-2) to TRBJ1-1; 8 bases line up with TRBD1. The CDR3 sequence is 14 residues long. Germline CDR1 and CDR2: LGHDT and YNNKEL (reference sequence). With V trimmed by 11 bases and J by 1 base, 9 bases remained unmatched. DNA for the CDR3: TGTGCCGCTCGCCCCGGGACAGGGAACACTGAAGCTTTCTTT. Its translation is CAARPGTGNTEAFF.

V usage is TRBV5-4 and J usage is TRBJ2-1, with 9 nucleotides matching TRBD1. This CDR3 has 15 residues. Trimming took 4 bases from V and 0 from J; bases not matched to a gene: 2. CDR1 is SGHNT and CDR2 is YYREEE in the germline V gene (reference sequence). The chain's CDR3 is CASSVGQGSYNEQFF. CDR3 coding DNA: TGTGCCAGCAGCGTGGGACAGGGCTCCTACAATGAGCAGTTCTTC.